Listed here are 14 T cell receptor beta chains from one sample, sequenced in a study of OX40 agonist ivuxolimab in advanced cancers. The method behind the library was the immunoSEQ multiplex PCR assay. Imported from immuneACCESS, the table was reduced by TCRdb to in-frame sequences with V and J called. These copies leave out some clones; in studies compared against another copy, an unresolved V gene accounts for under half, and the cause of the remainder is not known. This sample lists some 40,000 clones; roughly nine tenths were detected once. Together, the top ten hold less than 30% of the sample. The starting material was CD4+ or CD8+ T cells sorted from blood, obtained in a trial of the OX40 agonist ivuxolimab. These receptors originate from an adult with an advanced solid tumor such as melanoma, head and neck, liver or kidney cancer.

The rearrangement uses TRBV10-2 and TRBJ2-5; no clear D. V was trimmed by 8 bases and J by 5 bases, leaving 9 bases between them. CDR3 length equals 11 residues. CDR1 and CDR2 (germline): WSHSY, SAAADI. The CDR3 is CASSVAETQYF. The CDR3 coding sequence is TGCGCCAGCTCAGTGGCGGAGACCCAGTACTTC.

The chain carries TRBV27 and TRBJ1-5; perhaps TRBD1 as D (5 bases). The germline V gene encodes CDR1 MNHEY and CDR2 SMNVEV (reference sequence). V was clipped by 8 bases and J by 4 bases, with 21 bases between them. The CDR3 consists of 16 residues. The CDR3 reads CASSDGGLEGNQPQHF. The CDR3 bases are TGTGCCAGCTCCGACGGGGGTCTAGAGGGTAATCAGCCCCAGCATTTT.

The chain carries TRBV29-1 and TRBJ2-1; 13 bases are a match to TRBD2. The V and J ends lost 4 bases and 3 bases, in that order; junction bases with no gene match: 3. This CDR3 region has 15 residues. Germline V gene sequence: CDR1 SQVTM, CDR2 ANQGSEA. CDR3 in amino acids: CSVVGTSGNYNEQFF. The CDR3 nucleotides are TGCAGCGTTGTAGGGACTAGCGGGAACTACAATGAGCAGTTCTTC.

The chain has TRBV28 and TRBJ1-1, with a weak D call TRBD1 (5 bases). The germline CDR1 and CDR2 sequences are MDHEN and SYDVKM. The CDR3 sequence is 15 residues long. The V and J ends lost 3 bases and 1 base respectively, with 12 bases between them. The CDR3 protein is CASSLAGDGNTEAFF. The CDR3 DNA reads as TGTGCCAGCAGTTTGGCTGGGGACGGGAACACTGAAGCTTTCTTT.

The chain is built from TRBV18 and TRBJ2-2, with a possible D match to TRBD2 (5 bases). The CDR3 contains 16 residues. Per the germline V gene, CDR1 is KGHSH and CDR2 is LQKENI. V lost 2 bases and J 2 bases, leaving 12 bases between the germline ends. The CDR3 DNA follows: TGTGCCAGCTCACCATTATTAGCGAGTAACACCGGGGAGCTGTTTTTT. This gives the protein CASSPLLASNTGELFF.

The chain links TRBV30 to TRBJ1-1; D remains ambiguous. Between the trimmed V and J ends, which lost 5 bases and 0 bases, there was a span of 10 bases. Germline loops: CDR1 GTSNPN, CDR2 SVGIG (reference sequence). The CDR3 is 13 amino acids. Here the CDR3 reads CAWRPTLNTEAFF. As DNA, the CDR3 is TGTGCCTGGCGGCCGACTTTGAACACTGAAGCTTTCTTT.

This clone has a handful of counts. The V and J genes are TRBV6-5 and TRBJ1-2; D gene uncertain. This CDR3 is built from 12 residues. Germline assignment: CDR1 MNHEY and CDR2 SVGAGI. Trimming removed 5 bases from V and 4 bases from J, with 8 bases in between. The DNA for the CDR3 is TGTGCCAGCAGTCCCGGCAGCTATGGCTACACCTTC. Translating gives CASSPGSYGYTF.

Sample share makes this clone medium-sized (0.01 to 0.1%). This chain connects TRBV29-1 to TRBJ2-1, with D tentatively TRBD2 (5 bases). Germline values: CDR1 SQVTM, CDR2 ANQGSEA. Trimming cost V 6 bases and J 0 bases, with 15 bases left between them. This CDR3 contains 15 residues. CDR3 nucleotides: TGCAGCGTGGACCTATCGGGAATCTCCTACAATGAGCAGTTCTTC. Translated: CSVDLSGISYNEQFF.

The V gene is TRBV14, the J gene TRBJ2-7, with D uncertain. There are 14 residues in the CDR3. CDR1 is SGHDN, CDR2 FVKESK, per germline. V gave up 0 bases and J gave up 0 bases, with 6 bases separating them. CDR3 DNA: TGTGCCAGCAGCCAAGAATCAGCCTCCTACGAGCAGTACTTC. It yields the protein CASSQESASYEQYF.

The chain has TRBV27 and TRBJ2-1, with 10 bases matching TRBD2. The length of the CDR3 is 16 residues. V lost 4 bases, J lost 2 bases, and 5 bases stayed unmatched. CDR1 is MNHEY and CDR2 is SMNVEV in the germline V gene (reference sequence). CDR3 in amino acids: CASSSSSGGPYNEQFF. DNA of the CDR3: TGTGCCAGCAGTTCCTCTAGCGGGGGTCCCTACAATGAGCAGTTCTTC.

This clone came up once. The chain recombines TRBV25-1 with TRBJ2-1, with D possibly being TRBD2 (5 bases). The CDR3 covers 14 residues. The germline V gene encodes CDR1 MGHDK and CDR2 SYGVNS. Trimming removed 1 base from V and 8 bases from J, with 12 bases in between. The CDR3 is CASSESDSQDEQFF. The DNA for the CDR3 is TGTGCCAGCAGTGAATCGGACTCCCAGGATGAGCAGTTCTTC.

The chain recombines TRBV30 with TRBJ1-1, with 9 bases matching TRBD1. After removal of 4 bases from V and 6 bases from J, the junction contained 15 bases not matched to a gene. This CDR3 has 16 residues. Looked up from germline, CDR1 is GTSNPN and CDR2 is SVGIG (reference sequence). CDR3 in DNA: TGTGCCTGGACTACCGCCCGGGACAGGGAATGGGCTGAAGCTTTCTTT. Protein: CAWTTARDREWAEAFF. Variable domain in full (rest from reference TRBV30 and TRBJ1-1): SQTIHQWPATLVQPVGSPLSLECTVEGTSNPNLYWYRQAAGRGLQLLFYSVGIGQISSEVPQNLSASRPQDRQFILSSKKLLLSDSGFYLCAWTTARDREWAEAFFGQGTRLTVV.

This clone came up once. The CDR3 region has the DNA TGCGCCAGCCGAGCAGGGGGCTCCTACGAGCAGTACTTC. Residues: CASRAGGSYEQYF. The genes are TRBV10-2 and TRBJ2-7, with TRBD1 matching 7 bases. This CDR3 region has 13 residues. Looked up from germline, CDR1 is WSHSY and CDR2 is SAAADI. Trimming cost V 8 bases and J 0 bases; bases outside gene matches: 4.

This chain links TRBV6-5 with TRBJ1-2; a weak D match, TRBD1 (5 bases). Per the germline V gene, CDR1 is MNHEY and CDR2 is SVGAGI. The ends were cut back, 6 bases at V and 4 bases at J, with 12 bases in the middle. The CDR3 loop spans 13 amino acids. The CDR3 sequence is CASSIGHSYGYTF. The CDR3 DNA reads as TGTGCCAGCAGCATCGGACATAGCTATGGCTACACCTTC.